This T cell receptor (beta chain) is drawn from a study of sequential checkpoint blockade in melanoma. The wider study: First-line arms were nivolumab then ipilimumab, or the reverse, randomized 1:1. 85 to 95 pretreatment tumor DNA samples were TCRβ immunosequenced. Under 25 patients had matched tumor biopsies before treatment and at week 13 after nivolumab or ipilimumab alone.

Germline CDR1 is SGHNT and CDR2 is YENEEA. The V end lost 7 bases, the J end lost 6 bases, and 21 bases lay between the germline ends. The length of the CDR3 is 16 residues. This clone occurred a few times. The treatment here: randomized to nivolumab then ipilimumab (arm A) or the reverse (arm B). TCRdb's table, derived via immunoSEQ multiplex PCR, lists solely in-frame clones and lacks some. The sample records about 2,500 clones, just under 15% being singletons. The material sequenced was tumor tissue (inferred from file names), taken from a patient given nivolumab and ipilimumab in sequence. This clonotype originated in a human donor with melanoma. This sequence joins TRBV11-3 and TRBJ2-2; D might be TRBD2 (7 bases). In nucleotides, the CDR3 is TGTGCCAGCACCCGAGGGGGGGGCCCGAAGGCCGGGGAGCTGTTTTTT. Translating it yields CASTRGGGPKAGELFF. The full variable domain, with the rest looked up from reference TRBV11-3 and TRBJ2-2, is EAGVVQSPRYKIIEKKQPVAFWCNPISGHNTLYWYLQNLGQGPELLIRYENEEAVDDSQLPKDRFSAERLKGVDSTLKIQPAELGDSAVYLCASTRGGGPKAGELFFGEGSRLTVL.